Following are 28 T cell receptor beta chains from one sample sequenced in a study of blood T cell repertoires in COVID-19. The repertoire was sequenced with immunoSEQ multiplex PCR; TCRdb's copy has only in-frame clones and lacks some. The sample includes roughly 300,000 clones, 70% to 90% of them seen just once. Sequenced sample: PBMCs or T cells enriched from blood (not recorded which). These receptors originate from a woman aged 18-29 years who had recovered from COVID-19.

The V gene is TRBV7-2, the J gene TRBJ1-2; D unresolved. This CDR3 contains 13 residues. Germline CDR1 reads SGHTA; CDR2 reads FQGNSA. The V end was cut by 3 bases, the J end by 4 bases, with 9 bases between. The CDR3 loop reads CASSFGVGYGYTF. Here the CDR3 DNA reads TGTGCCAGCAGCTTCGGAGTGGGCTATGGCTACACCTTC.

This CDR3 is CASSDHGLPTEAFF. The CDR3 DNA follows: TGTGCCAGCAGTGATCACGGACTGCCCACTGAAGCTTTCTTT. This chain joins TRBV25-1 and TRBJ1-1, with unresolved D. The CDR3 spans 14 residues. Germline CDR1 MGHDK, CDR2 SYGVNS. The V end lost 3 bases, the J end lost 4 bases, and 12 bases lay between the germline ends.

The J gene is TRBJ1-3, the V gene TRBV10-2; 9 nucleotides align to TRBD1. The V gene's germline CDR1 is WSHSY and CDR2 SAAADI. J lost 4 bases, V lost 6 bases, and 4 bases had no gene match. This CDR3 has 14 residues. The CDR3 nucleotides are TGCGCCAGCAGAGAAGGACAGGGGGGAAACACCATATATTTT. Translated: CASREGQGGNTIYF.

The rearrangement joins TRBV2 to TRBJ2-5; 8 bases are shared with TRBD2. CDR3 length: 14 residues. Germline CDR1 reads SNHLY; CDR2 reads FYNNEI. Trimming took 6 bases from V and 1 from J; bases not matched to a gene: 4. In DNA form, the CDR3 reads TGTGCCAGCAGGCTCACTAGCGGCCAAGAGACCCAGTACTTC. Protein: CASRLTSGQETQYF.

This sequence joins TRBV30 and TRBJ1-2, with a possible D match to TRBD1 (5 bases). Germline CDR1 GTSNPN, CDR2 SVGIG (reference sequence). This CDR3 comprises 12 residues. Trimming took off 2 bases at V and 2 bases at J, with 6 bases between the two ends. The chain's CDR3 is CAWSPGNYGYTF. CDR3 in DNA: TGTGCCTGGAGTCCAGGGAACTATGGCTACACCTTC.

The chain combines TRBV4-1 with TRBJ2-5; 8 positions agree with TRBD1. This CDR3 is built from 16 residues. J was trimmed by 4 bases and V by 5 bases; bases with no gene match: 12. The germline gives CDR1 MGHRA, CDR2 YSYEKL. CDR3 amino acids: CASSLNPDRAGETQYF. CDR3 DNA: TGCGCCAGCAGCTTGAACCCGGACAGGGCGGGAGAGACCCAGTACTTC.

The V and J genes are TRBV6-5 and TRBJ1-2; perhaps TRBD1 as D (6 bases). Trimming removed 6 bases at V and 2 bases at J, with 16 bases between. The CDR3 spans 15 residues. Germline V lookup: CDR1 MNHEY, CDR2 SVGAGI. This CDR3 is CASSVTRGENYGYTF. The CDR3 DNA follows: TGTGCCAGCAGCGTAACCAGGGGTGAAAACTATGGCTACACCTTC.

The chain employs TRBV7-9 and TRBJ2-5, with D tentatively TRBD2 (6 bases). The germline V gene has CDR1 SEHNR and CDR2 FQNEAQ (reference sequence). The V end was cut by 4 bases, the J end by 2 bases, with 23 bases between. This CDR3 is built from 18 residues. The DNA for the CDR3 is TGTGCCAGCAGCTCAGGCCTCATCGGGAGCCTTATTCAAGAGACCCAGTACTTC. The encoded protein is CASSSGLIGSLIQETQYF.

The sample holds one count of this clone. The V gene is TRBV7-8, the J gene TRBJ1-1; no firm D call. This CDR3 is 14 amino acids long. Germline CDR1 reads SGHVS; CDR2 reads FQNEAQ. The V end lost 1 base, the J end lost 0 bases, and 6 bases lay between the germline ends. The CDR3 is CASSLGRLNTEAFF. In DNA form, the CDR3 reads TGTGCCAGCAGCTTAGGCAGGCTGAACACTGAAGCTTTCTTT.

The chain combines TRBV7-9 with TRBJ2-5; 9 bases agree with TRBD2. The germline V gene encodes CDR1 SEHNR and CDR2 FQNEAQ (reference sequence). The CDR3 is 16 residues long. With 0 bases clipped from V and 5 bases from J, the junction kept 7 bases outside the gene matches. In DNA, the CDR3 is TGTGCCAGCAGCTTAGCAGGCGGGAGGGCCCGGGAGACCCAGTACTTC. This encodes CASSLAGGRARETQYF.

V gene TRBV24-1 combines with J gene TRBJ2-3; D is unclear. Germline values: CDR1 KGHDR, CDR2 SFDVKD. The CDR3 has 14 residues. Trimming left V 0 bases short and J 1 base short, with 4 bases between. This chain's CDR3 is CATSDLTGTDTQYF. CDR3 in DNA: TGTGCCACCAGTGATTTGACAGGCACAGATACGCAGTATTTT.

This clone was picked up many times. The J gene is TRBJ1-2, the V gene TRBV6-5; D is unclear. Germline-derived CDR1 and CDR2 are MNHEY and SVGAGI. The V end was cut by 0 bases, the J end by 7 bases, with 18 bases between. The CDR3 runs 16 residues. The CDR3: CASSYSSPEGKSGYTF. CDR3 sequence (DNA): TGTGCCAGCAGTTACTCGAGTCCTGAGGGTAAAAGTGGCTACACCTTC.

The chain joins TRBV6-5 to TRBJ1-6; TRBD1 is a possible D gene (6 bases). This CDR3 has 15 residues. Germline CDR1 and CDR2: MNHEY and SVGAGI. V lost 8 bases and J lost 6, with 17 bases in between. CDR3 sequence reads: CASSRTEDRNSPLHF. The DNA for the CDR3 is TGTGCCAGCTCCCGGACAGAAGACCGTAATTCACCCCTCCACTTT.

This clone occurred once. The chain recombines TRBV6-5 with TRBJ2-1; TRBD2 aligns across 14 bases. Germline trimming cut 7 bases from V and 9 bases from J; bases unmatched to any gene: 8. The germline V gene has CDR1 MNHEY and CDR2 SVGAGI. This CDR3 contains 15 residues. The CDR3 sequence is CASTGTSGSVGEQFF. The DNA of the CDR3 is TGTGCCAGCACCGGGACTAGCGGGAGTGTCGGTGAGCAGTTCTTC.

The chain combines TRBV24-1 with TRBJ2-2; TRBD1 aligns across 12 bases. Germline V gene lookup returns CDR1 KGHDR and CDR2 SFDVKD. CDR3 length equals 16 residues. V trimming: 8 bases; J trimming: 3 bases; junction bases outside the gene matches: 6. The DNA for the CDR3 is TGTGCCACCAAGTCGGGACAGGGGGCGGACACCGGGGAGCTGTTTTTT. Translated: CATKSGQGADTGELFF.

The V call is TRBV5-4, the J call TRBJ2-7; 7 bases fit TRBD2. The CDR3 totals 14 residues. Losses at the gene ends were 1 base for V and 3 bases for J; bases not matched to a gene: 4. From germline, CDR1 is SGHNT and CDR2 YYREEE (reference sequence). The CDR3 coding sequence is TGTGCCAGCAGCTTGAGGGGAGGGGACTACGAGCAGTACTTC. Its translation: CASSLRGGDYEQYF.

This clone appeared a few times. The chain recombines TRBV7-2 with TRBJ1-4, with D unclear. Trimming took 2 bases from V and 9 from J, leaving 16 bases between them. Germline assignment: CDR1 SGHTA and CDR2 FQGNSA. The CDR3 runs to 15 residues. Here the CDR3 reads CASSLPRQGRKKLFF. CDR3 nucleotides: TGTGCCAGCAGCTTACCCCGACAAGGGAGGAAAAAACTGTTTTTT. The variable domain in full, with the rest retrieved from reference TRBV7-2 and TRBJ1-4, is GAGVSQSPSNKVTEKGKDVELRCDPISGHTALYWYRQSLGQGLEFLIYFQGNSAPDKSGLPSDRFSAERTGGSVSTLTIQRTQQEDSAVYLCASSLPRQGRKKLFFGSGTQLSVL.

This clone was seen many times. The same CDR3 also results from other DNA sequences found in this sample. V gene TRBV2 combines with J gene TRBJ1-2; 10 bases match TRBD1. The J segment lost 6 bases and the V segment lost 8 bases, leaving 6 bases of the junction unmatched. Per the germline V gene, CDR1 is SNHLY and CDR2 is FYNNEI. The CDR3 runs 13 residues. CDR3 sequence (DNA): TGTGCCAGCTCCCCCGGGACAGGGGATGGCTACACCTTC. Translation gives CASSPGTGDGYTF.

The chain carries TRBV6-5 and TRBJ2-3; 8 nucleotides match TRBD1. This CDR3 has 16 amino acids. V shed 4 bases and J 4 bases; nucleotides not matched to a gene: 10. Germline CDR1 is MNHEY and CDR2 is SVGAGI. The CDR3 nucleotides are TGTGCCAGCAGTTCCCTGGCAGGGGGCTTCGCAGATACGCAGTATTTT. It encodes CASSSLAGGFADTQYF.

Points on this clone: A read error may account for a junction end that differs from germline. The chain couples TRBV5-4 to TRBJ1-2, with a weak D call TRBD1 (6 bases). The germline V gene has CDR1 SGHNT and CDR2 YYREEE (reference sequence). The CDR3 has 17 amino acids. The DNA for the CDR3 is TGTGCCAGCAGGTTGGGGGCGGAGCGGGGGCGAGGCTATGGCTACACCTTC. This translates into CASRLGAERGRGYGYTF.

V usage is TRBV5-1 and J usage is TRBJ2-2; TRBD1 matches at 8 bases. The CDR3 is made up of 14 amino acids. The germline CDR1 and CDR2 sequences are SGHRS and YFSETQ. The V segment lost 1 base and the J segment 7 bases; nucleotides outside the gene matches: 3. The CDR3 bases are TGCGCCAGCAGCTTGTCAGGGGGCATCGGGGAGCTGTTTTTT. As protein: CASSLSGGIGELFF.

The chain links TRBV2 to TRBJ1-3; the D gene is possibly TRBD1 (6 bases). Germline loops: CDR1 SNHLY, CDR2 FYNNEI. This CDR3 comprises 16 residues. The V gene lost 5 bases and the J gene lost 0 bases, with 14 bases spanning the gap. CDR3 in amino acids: CASSFDRPFSGNTIYF. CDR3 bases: TGTGCCAGCAGTTTTGACAGGCCTTTCTCTGGAAACACCATATATTTT.

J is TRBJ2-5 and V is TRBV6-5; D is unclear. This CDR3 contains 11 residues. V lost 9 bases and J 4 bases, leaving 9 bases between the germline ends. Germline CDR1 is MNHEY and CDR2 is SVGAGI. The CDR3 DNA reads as TGTGCCAGGGAGCCGGGAGAGACCCAGTACTTC. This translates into CAREPGETQYF.

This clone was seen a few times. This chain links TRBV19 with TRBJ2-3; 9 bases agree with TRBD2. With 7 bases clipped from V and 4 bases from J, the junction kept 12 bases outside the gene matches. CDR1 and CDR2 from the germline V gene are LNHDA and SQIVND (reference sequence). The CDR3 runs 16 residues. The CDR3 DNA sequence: TGTGCCAGTACTGCCTTAGCGGGAGTTACCGCAGATACGCAGTATTTT. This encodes CASTALAGVTADTQYF.

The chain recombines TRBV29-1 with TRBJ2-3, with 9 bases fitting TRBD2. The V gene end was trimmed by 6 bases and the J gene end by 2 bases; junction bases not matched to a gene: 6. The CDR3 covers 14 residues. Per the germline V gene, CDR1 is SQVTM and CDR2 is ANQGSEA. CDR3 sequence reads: CSVVSGGHTDTQYF. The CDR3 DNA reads TGCAGCGTCGTTAGCGGGGGCCACACAGATACGCAGTATTTT.

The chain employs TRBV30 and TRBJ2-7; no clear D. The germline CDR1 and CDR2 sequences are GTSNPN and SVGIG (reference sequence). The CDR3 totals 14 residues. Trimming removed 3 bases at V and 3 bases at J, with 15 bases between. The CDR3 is CAWRPGYTSYEQYF. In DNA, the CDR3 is TGTGCCTGGAGGCCAGGCTACACAAGCTACGAGCAGTACTTC.

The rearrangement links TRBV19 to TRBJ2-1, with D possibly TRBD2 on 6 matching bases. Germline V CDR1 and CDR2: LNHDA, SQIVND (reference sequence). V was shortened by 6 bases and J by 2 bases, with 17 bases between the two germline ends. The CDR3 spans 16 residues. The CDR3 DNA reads TGTGCCAGTAGCCAATCGACATGGGAGGCCTACAATGAGCAGTTCTTC. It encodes CASSQSTWEAYNEQFF.

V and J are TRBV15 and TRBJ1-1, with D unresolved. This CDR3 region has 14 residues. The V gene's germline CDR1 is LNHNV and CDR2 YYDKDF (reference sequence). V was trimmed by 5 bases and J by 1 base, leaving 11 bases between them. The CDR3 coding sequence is TGTGCCACCAGCCCCCGGGGTTGGAACACTGAAGCTTTCTTT. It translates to CATSPRGWNTEAFF.